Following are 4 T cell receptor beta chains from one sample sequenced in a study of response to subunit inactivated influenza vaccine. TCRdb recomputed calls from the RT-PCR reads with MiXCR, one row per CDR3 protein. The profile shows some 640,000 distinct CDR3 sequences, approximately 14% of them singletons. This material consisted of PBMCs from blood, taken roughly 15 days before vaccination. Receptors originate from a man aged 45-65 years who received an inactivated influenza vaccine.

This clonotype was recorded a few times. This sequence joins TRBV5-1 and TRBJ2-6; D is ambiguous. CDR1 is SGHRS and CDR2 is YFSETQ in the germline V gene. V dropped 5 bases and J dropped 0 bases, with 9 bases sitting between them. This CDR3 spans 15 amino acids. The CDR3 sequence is CASRGQTSGANVLTF. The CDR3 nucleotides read TGCGCCAGCAGGGGCCAGACCTCTGGGGCCAACGTCCTGACTTTC.

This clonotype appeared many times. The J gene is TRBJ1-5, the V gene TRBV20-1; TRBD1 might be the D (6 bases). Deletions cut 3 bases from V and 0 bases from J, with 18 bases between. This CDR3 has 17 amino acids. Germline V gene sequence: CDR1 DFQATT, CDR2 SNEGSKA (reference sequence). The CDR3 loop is CSASVVSGASSNQPQHF. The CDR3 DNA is TGCAGTGCTAGTGTGGTGTCAGGGGCTTCTAGCAATCAGCCCCAGCATTTT.

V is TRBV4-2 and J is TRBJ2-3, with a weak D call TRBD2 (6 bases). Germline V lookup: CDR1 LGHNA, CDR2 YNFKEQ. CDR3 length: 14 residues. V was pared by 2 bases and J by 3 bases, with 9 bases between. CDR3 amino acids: CASSQPRGTDTQYF. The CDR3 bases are TGTGCCAGCAGCCAACCCCGGGGGACAGATACGCAGTATTTT.

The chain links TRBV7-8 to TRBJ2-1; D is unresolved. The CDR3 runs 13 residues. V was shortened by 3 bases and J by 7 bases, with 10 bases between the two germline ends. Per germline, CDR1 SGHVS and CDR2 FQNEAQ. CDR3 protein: CASSFIDLNEQFF. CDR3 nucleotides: TGTGCCAGCAGCTTCATCGATCTGAATGAGCAGTTCTTC.